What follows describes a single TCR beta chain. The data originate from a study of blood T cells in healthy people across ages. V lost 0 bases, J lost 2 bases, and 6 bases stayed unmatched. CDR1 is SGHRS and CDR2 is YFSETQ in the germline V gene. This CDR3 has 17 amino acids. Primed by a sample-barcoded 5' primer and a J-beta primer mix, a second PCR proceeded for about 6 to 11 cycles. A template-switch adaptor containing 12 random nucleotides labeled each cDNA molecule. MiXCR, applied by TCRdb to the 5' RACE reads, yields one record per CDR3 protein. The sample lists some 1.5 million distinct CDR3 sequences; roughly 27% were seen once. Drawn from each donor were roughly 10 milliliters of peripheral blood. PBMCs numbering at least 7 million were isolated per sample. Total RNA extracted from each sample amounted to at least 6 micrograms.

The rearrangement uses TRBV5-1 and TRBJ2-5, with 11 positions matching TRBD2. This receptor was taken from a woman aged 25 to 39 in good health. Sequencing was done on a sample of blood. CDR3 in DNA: TGCGCCAGCAGCTTGGGGCTGGCTAGCGGGGGGCAAGAGACCCAGTACTTC. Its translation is CASSLGLASGGQETQYF.